The clone carrying this T cell receptor (beta chain) was seen more than once but under ten times. Libraries for naive CD8 T cells, which were made from around 20,000 to 1,000,000 sorted cells, drew on 10%, 30% or 50% of the RNA. Naive CD8 T cells were picked out by sorting for CD8+CD4-CCR7+CD45RA+. Via MiXCR, TCRdb re-called the PCR reads, giving one row per CDR3 protein. Among hundreds of thousands of distinct CDR3 sequences, roughly 24% were seen once, and the ten largest hold around 0.76%. Trimming at V came to 4 bases and at J to 4 bases, leaving 5 bases not matched to a gene. The CDR3 has 15 residues. The data belong to a study of molecular identifiers for immune sequencing clone quantification.

The sequenced sample was naive CD8+ T cells from blood, with Jurkat cell RNA spiked in. Specified subset: FACS-sorted CD8+CD4-CCR7+CD45RA+ naive T cells. The receptor was isolated from a human donor in good health. Some libraries in this study had Jurkat cell RNA spiked in. V gene TRBV12-3 or TRBV12-4 combines with J gene TRBJ1-4; 8 bases are shared with TRBD1. The CDR3 DNA is TGTGCCAGCAGTTCCGGGACAGGAAATAATGAAAAACTGTTTTTT. It codes for CASSSGTGNNEKLFF.